Listed below are T cell receptor beta chains from one sample, sequenced in a study of T-cell reconstitution after alpha-beta-depleted transplantation in children. TCRdb used MiXCR to reprocess the PCR reads, holding one entry per CDR3 protein. This table holds about 32,000 distinct CDR3 sequences, about 6.7% found once. Here the sequenced sample was peripheral blood, taken 60 days after TCRalphabeta/CD19-depleted stem cell transplant. These receptors were collected from a child under two years old who had a stem cell transplant for acute myeloid leukemia, so the T cells may come from the graft donor. Each CDR3 is given with its conserved first and last residue. Each record gives: J gene, clone size, V gene, D gene, CDR3 protein, CDR3 DNA. The D gene is left open where the match is weak. Some rows mark clone size as missing; the rest say once, few, many or name a class of expanded clone.

j_gene: TRBJ2-1; abundance: many; v_gene: TRBV3-1; d_gene: -; CDR3aa: CASSQGQGQRYNEQFF; CDR3nt: TGTGCCAGCAGCCAAGGCCAAGGACAGAGATACAATGAGCAGTTCTTC
j_gene: TRBJ1-2; abundance: many; v_gene: TRBV29-1; d_gene: -; CDR3aa: CSVEGYLDPGYTF; CDR3nt: TGCAGCGTTGAGGGTTATCTCGACCCTGGCTACACCTTC
j_gene: TRBJ2-4; abundance: many; v_gene: TRBV7-2; d_gene: TRBD1; CDR3aa: CASSLEGQRLAKNIQYF; CDR3nt: TGTGCCAGCAGCTTAGAGGGACAGAGGCTAGCCAAAAACATTCAGTACTTC
j_gene: TRBJ2-7; abundance: many; v_gene: TRBV5-6; d_gene: -; CDR3aa: CASSVRDPRYEQYF; CDR3nt: TGTGCCAGCAGCGTCCGGGATCCCAGGTACGAGCAGTACTTC
j_gene: TRBJ1-2; abundance: many; v_gene: TRBV9; d_gene: TRBD1; CDR3aa: CASSLGDSPNYGYTF; CDR3nt: TGTGCCAGCAGCCTAGGGGACAGCCCTAACTATGGCTACACCTTC
j_gene: TRBJ2-5; abundance: many; v_gene: TRBV5-5; d_gene: TRBD2; CDR3aa: CASSSGLVRGETQYF; CDR3nt: TGTGCCAGCAGCTCGGGACTAGTGAGGGGAGAGACCCAGTACTTC
j_gene: TRBJ2-7; abundance: few; v_gene: TRBV29-1; d_gene: TRBD1; CDR3aa: CSAHVGGREQYF; CDR3nt: TGCAGCGCCCACGTAGGGGGCCGGGAGCAGTACTTC
j_gene: TRBJ2-1; abundance: -; v_gene: TRBV5-5; d_gene: -; CDR3aa: CAISLGVFCYNEQFF; CDR3nt: TGTGCCATCAGCTTGGGGGTCTTCTGCTACAATGAGCAGTTCTTC
j_gene: TRBJ2-2; abundance: many; v_gene: TRBV12-3/TRBV12-4; d_gene: TRBD1; CDR3aa: CASNPDRASNTGELFF; CDR3nt: TGTGCCAGCAACCCAGACAGGGCGTCGAACACCGGGGAGCTGTTTTTT
j_gene: TRBJ2-7; abundance: many; v_gene: TRBV27; d_gene: -; CDR3aa: CASRSPGIPSYEQYF; CDR3nt: TGTGCCAGCAGAAGCCCAGGGATCCCCTCCTACGAGCAGTACTTC
j_gene: TRBJ2-3; abundance: many; v_gene: TRBV11-2; d_gene: -; CDR3aa: CASSLEQKVYSTDTQYF; CDR3nt: TGTGCCAGCAGCTTAGAACAGAAAGTCTATAGCACAGATACGCAGTATTTT
j_gene: TRBJ2-1; abundance: many; v_gene: TRBV3-1; d_gene: -; CDR3aa: CASSQILDGRPVF; CDR3nt: TGTGCCAGCAGCCAGATCCTTGACGGGCGGCCGGTCTTC
j_gene: TRBJ2-7; abundance: -; v_gene: TRBV5-1; d_gene: TRBD1; CDR3aa: CASSFSTGMGEQYF; CDR3nt: TGCGCCAGCAGCTTCTCGACAGGGATGGGCGAGCAGTACTTC
j_gene: TRBJ2-1; abundance: many; v_gene: TRBV7-2; d_gene: -; CDR3aa: CASTPRGGYYNEQFF; CDR3nt: TGTGCCAGCACCCCTAGGGGGGGCTACTACAATGAGCAGTTCTTC
j_gene: TRBJ2-1; abundance: many; v_gene: TRBV4-3; d_gene: -; CDR3aa: CASSQDRRLPYNEQFF; CDR3nt: TGCGCCAGCAGCCAAGATCGAAGACTTCCCTACAATGAGCAGTTCTTC
j_gene: TRBJ1-4; abundance: -; v_gene: TRBV5-5; d_gene: -; CDR3aa: CASSLEAGPNEKLFF; CDR3nt: TGTGCCAGCAGCTTGGAGGCAGGCCCTAATGAAAAACTGTTTTTT
j_gene: TRBJ2-7; abundance: many; v_gene: TRBV5-1; d_gene: -; CDR3aa: CASSLAITGGREQYF; CDR3nt: TGCGCCAGCAGCTTGGCCATCACCGGTGGGCGCGAGCAGTACTTC
j_gene: TRBJ2-2; abundance: many; v_gene: TRBV4-2; d_gene: -; CDR3aa: CASSQEAPRGNTGELFF; CDR3nt: TGTGCCAGCAGCCAAGAGGCCCCCAGGGGGAACACCGGGGAGCTGTTTTTT
j_gene: TRBJ2-7; abundance: many; v_gene: TRBV5-1; d_gene: TRBD1; CDR3aa: CASSWDSGYEQYF; CDR3nt: TGCGCCAGCAGCTGGGACAGTGGGTACGAGCAGTACTTC
j_gene: TRBJ2-1; abundance: many; v_gene: TRBV7-9; d_gene: TRBD2; CDR3aa: CASRVGPAGVFNEQFF; CDR3nt: TGTGCCAGCAGGGTGGGGCCAGCGGGAGTTTTCAATGAGCAGTTCTTC
j_gene: TRBJ1-1; abundance: many; v_gene: TRBV11-2; d_gene: -; CDR3aa: CASSLEAGGGEAFF; CDR3nt: TGTGCCAGCAGCTTAGAAGCCGGAGGGGGTGAAGCTTTCTTT
j_gene: TRBJ2-6; abundance: many; v_gene: TRBV4-3; d_gene: -; CDR3aa: CASSQDWGRSGANVLTF; CDR3nt: TGCGCCAGCAGCCAGGATTGGGGGCGTTCTGGGGCCAACGTCCTGACTTTC
j_gene: TRBJ2-7; abundance: many; v_gene: TRBV5-6; d_gene: -; CDR3aa: CASSFSSGLGHEQYF; CDR3nt: TGTGCCAGCAGCTTCAGTAGCGGCCTTGGCCACGAGCAGTACTTC
j_gene: TRBJ2-7; abundance: many; v_gene: TRBV28; d_gene: TRBD2; CDR3aa: CASSRRKGGLAGAYEQYF; CDR3nt: TGTGCCAGCAGTCGTAGGAAGGGAGGCCTAGCGGGGGCCTACGAGCAGTACTTC
j_gene: TRBJ2-7; abundance: many; v_gene: TRBV7-2; d_gene: -; CDR3aa: CASSLGTAGSGQYF; CDR3nt: TGTGCCAGCAGCTTAGGGACCGCGGGAAGCGGGCAGTACTTC
j_gene: TRBJ2-3; abundance: many; v_gene: TRBV20-1; d_gene: -; CDR3aa: CSPPPVTDTQYF; CDR3nt: TGCAGTCCTCCCCCAGTCACAGATACGCAGTATTTT
j_gene: TRBJ2-3; abundance: many; v_gene: TRBV10-3; d_gene: -; CDR3aa: CAISAQSDTQYF; CDR3nt: TGTGCCATCAGTGCGCAGTCAGATACGCAGTATTTT
j_gene: TRBJ2-7; abundance: many; v_gene: TRBV5-1; d_gene: -; CDR3aa: CASRASSYEQYF; CDR3nt: TGCGCCAGCAGGGCGAGCTCCTACGAGCAGTACTTC
j_gene: TRBJ2-7; abundance: many; v_gene: TRBV20-1; d_gene: -; CDR3aa: CSARGDNQRYEQYF; CDR3nt: TGCAGTGCTAGAGGGGATAACCAGCGTTACGAGCAGTACTTC
j_gene: TRBJ2-5; abundance: many; v_gene: TRBV7-9; d_gene: -; CDR3aa: CASVAVGGRETQYF; CDR3nt: TGTGCCAGCGTCGCTGTCGGGGGACGGGAGACCCAGTACTTC
j_gene: TRBJ2-1; abundance: many; v_gene: TRBV29-1; d_gene: TRBD1; CDR3aa: CSVRTGDYNEQFF; CDR3nt: TGCAGCGTCCGGACAGGGGACTACAATGAGCAGTTCTTC
j_gene: TRBJ2-1; abundance: -; v_gene: TRBV12-3/TRBV12-4; d_gene: TRBD2; CDR3aa: CATFGLAGLGEQFF; CDR3nt: TGTGCCACCTTTGGACTAGCGGGGCTCGGGGAGCAGTTCTTC
j_gene: TRBJ2-7; abundance: many; v_gene: TRBV15; d_gene: -; CDR3aa: CATSRSRGPPPYEQYF; CDR3nt: TGTGCCACCAGCAGGTCCAGGGGACCCCCCCCCTACGAGCAGTACTTC
j_gene: TRBJ2-2; abundance: -; v_gene: TRBV5-1; d_gene: -; CDR3aa: CASSAGQNTGELFF; CDR3nt: TGCGCCAGCAGCGCGGGACAGAACACCGGGGAGCTGTTTTTT
j_gene: TRBJ1-1; abundance: many; v_gene: TRBV9; d_gene: -; CDR3aa: CASSGWGDRNTEAFF; CDR3nt: TGTGCCAGCAGCGGATGGGGAGACAGGAACACTGAAGCTTTCTTT
j_gene: TRBJ1-5; abundance: many; v_gene: TRBV28; d_gene: -; CDR3aa: CASSLWPGGNQPQHF; CDR3nt: TGTGCCAGCAGTTTATGGCCAGGGGGCAATCAGCCCCAGCATTTT
j_gene: TRBJ1-1; abundance: many; v_gene: TRBV6-5; d_gene: TRBD1; CDR3aa: CASRMGTGTRMNTEAFF; CDR3nt: TGTGCCAGCCGTATGGGGACAGGGACACGAATGAACACTGAAGCTTTCTTT
j_gene: TRBJ2-5; abundance: many; v_gene: TRBV5-6; d_gene: -; CDR3aa: CASSLRINRETQYF; CDR3nt: TGTGCCAGCAGCCTACGGATAAACAGAGAGACCCAGTACTTC
j_gene: TRBJ2-1; abundance: many; v_gene: TRBV20-1; d_gene: -; CDR3aa: CSVPDGVEQFF; CDR3nt: TGCAGTGTTCCGGACGGGGTAGAGCAGTTCTTC
j_gene: TRBJ2-7; abundance: many; v_gene: TRBV5-1; d_gene: -; CDR3aa: CATRLGDLEYF; CDR3nt: TGCGCCACCCGACTGGGGGATCTGGAGTACTTC
j_gene: TRBJ2-5; abundance: many; v_gene: TRBV7-2; d_gene: TRBD2; CDR3aa: CASSLGLAGPQETQYF; CDR3nt: TGTGCCAGCAGCTTGGGACTAGCGGGTCCCCAAGAGACCCAGTACTTC
j_gene: TRBJ2-1; abundance: many; v_gene: TRBV7-9; d_gene: -; CDR3aa: CASTEGWWSSYNEQFF; CDR3nt: TGTGCCAGCACAGAGGGTTGGTGGAGCTCCTACAATGAGCAGTTCTTC
j_gene: TRBJ1-6; abundance: many; v_gene: TRBV7-9; d_gene: -; CDR3aa: CASSLKKGNSPLHF; CDR3nt: TGTGCCAGCAGCTTAAAAAAAGGGAATTCACCCCTCCACTTT
j_gene: TRBJ2-5; abundance: many; v_gene: TRBV27; d_gene: -; CDR3aa: CASSLRGKKETQYF; CDR3nt: TGTGCCAGCAGTTTACGGGGGAAGAAGGAGACCCAGTACTTC
j_gene: TRBJ2-7; abundance: many; v_gene: TRBV4-3; d_gene: TRBD2; CDR3aa: CASSPSPSGSSYEQYF; CDR3nt: TGCGCCAGCAGCCCCTCCCCTAGCGGGAGCTCCTACGAGCAGTACTTC
j_gene: TRBJ2-7; abundance: many; v_gene: TRBV21-1; d_gene: -; CDR3aa: CASSDRDASYEQYF; CDR3nt: TGTGCCAGCAGCGACCGGGACGCCTCCTACGAGCAGTACTTC
j_gene: TRBJ2-3; abundance: many; v_gene: TRBV5-6; d_gene: TRBD1; CDR3aa: CASSLRTGIDTDTQYF; CDR3nt: TGTGCCAGCAGCTTGCGGACAGGCATTGACACAGATACGCAGTATTTT
j_gene: TRBJ2-5; abundance: -; v_gene: TRBV2; d_gene: -; CDR3aa: CASDGGGQETQYF; CDR3nt: TGTGCCAGCGACGGTGGGGGCCAAGAGACCCAGTACTTC
j_gene: TRBJ2-1; abundance: many; v_gene: TRBV7-9; d_gene: TRBD2; CDR3aa: CASSPSGPYNEQFF; CDR3nt: TGTGCCAGCAGCCCTAGCGGACCTTACAATGAGCAGTTCTTC
j_gene: TRBJ2-7; abundance: once; v_gene: TRBV9; d_gene: -; CDR3aa: CASSPFRDYEQYF; CDR3nt: TGTGCCAGCAGCCCATTCCGGGACTACGAGCAGTACTTC
j_gene: TRBJ2-2; abundance: many; v_gene: TRBV6-5; d_gene: -; CDR3aa: CASSYLNTGELFF; CDR3nt: TGTGCCAGCAGTTACCTTAACACCGGGGAGCTGTTTTTT
j_gene: TRBJ1-2; abundance: many; v_gene: TRBV7-9; d_gene: TRBD1; CDR3aa: CASSRYATGQGPYYGYTF; CDR3nt: TGTGCCAGCAGCCGTTACGCCACCGGACAGGGCCCCTACTATGGCTACACCTTC